Listed here are 8 T cell receptor beta chains from one sample, sequenced in a study of T cells in Graves' hyperthyroidism and ophthalmopathy. Authors of the study amplified TCR beta CDR3 regions from RNA transcripts. The study used the HTBI primer set for a first-round RT-PCR of the TCR CDR3. TCRdb fed the multiplex PCR reads into MiXCR, producing one record per CDR3 protein. The data contain fewer than 200,000 distinct CDR3 sequences, just under 9.5% of them singletons. Material for sequencing was blood. All receptors derive from a young woman with Graves' hyperthyroidism that later progressed to Graves' ophthalmopathy.

This clonotype has ten or more counts. This chain uses TRBV5-5 with TRBJ1-1; 9 bases are shared with TRBD1. The J segment lost 0 bases and the V segment lost 5 bases, leaving 5 bases of the junction unmatched. The CDR3 runs 15 residues. Germline lookup yields CDR1 SGHKS and CDR2 YYEKEE (reference sequence). The CDR3 nucleotides are TGTGCCAGCAGACCCGGGACAGGGATGAACACTGAAGCTTTCTTT. Translation gives CASRPGTGMNTEAFF.

The rearrangement uses TRBV30 and TRBJ1-6, with 7 bases matching TRBD1. The J segment lost 7 bases and the V segment lost 1 base, leaving 4 bases of the junction unmatched. Germline values: CDR1 GTSNPN, CDR2 SVGIG (reference sequence). This CDR3 region has 14 residues. CDR3 in amino acids: CAWSGGQQNSPLHF. In DNA form, the CDR3 reads TGTGCCTGGAGTGGGGGACAGCAAAATTCACCCCTCCACTTT. The full variable domain, with the rest looked up from reference TRBV30 and TRBJ1-6, is SQTIHQWPATLVQPVGSPLSLECTVEGTSNPNLYWYRQAAGRGLQLLFYSVGIGQISSEVPQNLSASRPQDRQFILSSKKLLLSDSGFYLCAWSGGQQNSPLHFGNGTRLTVT.

In this sample, this clonotype turned up a few times. The gene calls are TRBV19 and TRBJ2-5; tentative D call: TRBD2 (6 bases). Per the germline V gene, CDR1 is LNHDA and CDR2 is SQIVND (reference sequence). This CDR3 is 15 amino acids long. V lost 0 bases and J 0 bases, leaving 8 bases between the germline ends. The CDR3 protein is CASSIDLAHQETQYF. CDR3 in DNA: TGTGCCAGTAGTATAGATCTAGCGCACCAAGAGACCCAGTACTTC.

This clonotype was counted many times. The chain has TRBV24-1 and TRBJ2-3; TRBD1 agrees at 7 bases. The CDR3 has 14 amino acids. Trimming cost V 10 bases and J 0 bases; bases outside gene matches: 6. Per the germline V gene, CDR1 is KGHDR and CDR2 is SFDVKD. DNA of the CDR3: TGTGCCACTGCCGACAGGGCTAGCACAGATACGCAGTATTTT. Translating it yields CATADRASTDTQYF.

This clonotype was seen repeatedly, ten times or more. V and J are TRBV6-5 and TRBJ2-5; 10 nucleotides match TRBD2. The CDR3 is 15 residues long. In germline, CDR1 is MNHEY, CDR2 SVGAGI. V shed 2 bases and J 5 bases; nucleotides not matched to a gene: 5. The CDR3 protein is CASSYAAGGGETQYF. The CDR3 DNA reads TGTGCCAGCAGTTACGCAGCGGGAGGGGGGGAGACCCAGTACTTC.

This clonotype was counted many times. The chain's CDR3 is CASSRNPGTETQYF. CDR3 coding DNA: TGTGCCAGCAGCCGGAACCCAGGCACAGAGACCCAGTACTTC. The V gene is TRBV3-1, the J gene TRBJ2-5; D uncertain. This CDR3 has 14 residues. Germline loops: CDR1 LGHDT, CDR2 YNNKEL (reference sequence). V was shortened by 4 bases and J by 4 bases, with 13 bases between the two germline ends.

This clonotype was counted between two and nine times. The chain joins TRBV9 to TRBJ2-1; the match to TRBD2 covers 10 bases. This CDR3 has 16 amino acids. The ends lost 0 bases at V and 6 bases at J; junction bases unmatched: 6. The germline CDR1 and CDR2 sequences are SGDLS and YYNGEE. The CDR3 region has the DNA TGTGCCAGCAGCGTAGAGTCGAGACTAGCGGGCAATGAGCAGTTCTTC. As protein: CASSVESRLAGNEQFF.

This clonotype appeared many times. The genes are TRBV7-8 and TRBJ1-2; no clear D gene. Germline values: CDR1 SGHVS, CDR2 FQNEAQ. This CDR3 has 13 residues. Deletions cut 3 bases from V and 6 bases from J, with 11 bases between. Here the CDR3 DNA reads TGTGCCAGCAGCTTCTACGCCACGGATGGCTACACCTTC. Residues: CASSFYATDGYTF.